What follows are 32 T cell receptor beta chains derived from one specimen sequenced in a study of control samples from healthy donors and cancer patients. Here immunoSEQ multiplex PCR was the method, and the copy in TCRdb shows in-frame clones only, minus some. The table shows just over 150,000 clones, with approximately 93% occurring only once. Sequenced material: blood. The receptors shown here come from a man aged 50-60 years in good health.

V is TRBV28 and J is TRBJ1-2; possibly TRBD1 for D (5 bases). V lost 6 bases and J lost 5, with 13 bases in between. The CDR3 has 13 residues. Per the germline V gene, CDR1 is MDHEN and CDR2 is SYDVKM. The CDR3 protein is CASSTPGRYGYTF. The CDR3 DNA sequence: TGTGCCAGCAGCACTCCGGGACGATATGGCTACACCTTC.

J is TRBJ1-5 and V is TRBV7-2; D unresolved. V was trimmed by 1 base and J by 9 bases, leaving 13 bases between them. CDR1 and CDR2 from the germline V gene are SGHTA and FQGNSA. The CDR3 is made up of 14 amino acids. The DNA for the CDR3 is TGTGCCAGCAGCTTAGAGCAGATGTTCGGGCCCCAGCATTTT. The encoded protein is CASSLEQMFGPQHF.

The J gene is TRBJ1-2, the V gene TRBV28, with 8 nucleotides matching TRBD1. Per the germline V gene, CDR1 is MDHEN and CDR2 is SYDVKM. V gave up 4 bases and J gave up 2 bases; unmatched junction bases: 9. The CDR3 contains 16 residues. The CDR3 sequence is CASSSNSGQENYGYTF. CDR3 sequence (DNA): TGTGCCAGCAGTTCAAATTCGGGACAGGAGAACTATGGCTACACCTTC.

This clone showed up just a few times. V gene TRBV5-4 combines with J gene TRBJ2-7; 7 positions agree with TRBD2. Trimming took 4 bases from V and 5 from J; bases not matched to a gene: 9. The CDR3 covers 14 residues. Germline V lookup: CDR1 SGHNT, CDR2 YYREEE (reference sequence). The CDR3 coding sequence is TGTGCCAGCAGCCCGGTGGGGAGGGCCGACGAGCAGTACTTC. Its translation: CASSPVGRADEQYF.

The V and J genes are TRBV28 and TRBJ2-7; 9 positions match TRBD1. V shed 5 bases, J shed 3 bases, and the junction held 5 bases outside the gene matches. The CDR3 totals 14 residues. Germline V gene data show CDR1 as MDHEN and CDR2 as SYDVKM. For the CDR3, the DNA is TGTGCCAGCAGTCTCGACAGGGGGAACTACGAGCAGTACTTC. Its protein is CASSLDRGNYEQYF.

This clone appeared a single time. The chain employs TRBV10-1 and TRBJ2-1; 7 bases are a match to TRBD2. This CDR3 spans 15 amino acids. Germline-derived CDR1 and CDR2 are WNHNN and SYGVQD (reference sequence). V shed 2 bases, J shed 7 bases, and the junction held 8 bases outside the gene matches. As DNA, the CDR3 is TGCGCCAGCAGTGAGGGCGGGAGCCCGGGGAATGAGCAGTTCTTC. It translates to CASSEGGSPGNEQFF.

This chain uses TRBV19 with TRBJ1-2; D unclear. Germline CDR1 reads LNHDA; CDR2 reads SQIVND (reference sequence). Trimming removed 0 bases from V and 4 bases from J, with 9 bases in between. CDR3 length: 14 residues. CDR3 nucleotide sequence: TGTGCCAGTAGTATAGAGGAAGGGTCCTATGGCTACACCTTC. Protein: CASSIEEGSYGYTF.

In the case of this clone: The identical CDR3 is also encoded by other nucleotide sequences in the sample. The chain couples TRBV18 to TRBJ2-7; D gene unclear. The CDR3 has 13 residues. V gave up 2 bases and J gave up 0 bases, with 5 bases separating them. Germline V lookup: CDR1 KGHSH, CDR2 LQKENI. CDR3: CASSPGSSYEQYF. The CDR3 DNA follows: TGTGCCAGCTCACCAGGATCCTCCTACGAGCAGTACTTC.

The chain combines TRBV24-1 with TRBJ2-3, with 12 positions matching TRBD2. CDR3 length equals 18 residues. Germline lookup yields CDR1 KGHDR and CDR2 SFDVKD. V was clipped by 1 base and J by 3 bases; unmatched bases: 7. CDR3 in DNA: TGTGCCACCAGTGATTTCGCGGGGACTAGCGGGCTTACAGATACGCAGTATTTT. Its translation is CATSDFAGTSGLTDTQYF.

The genes are TRBV18 and TRBJ2-5, with TRBD2 identical over 8 bases. The V segment lost 6 bases and the J segment 4 bases; nucleotides outside the gene matches: 4. Looked up from germline, CDR1 is KGHSH and CDR2 is LQKENI. The CDR3 runs to 13 residues. CDR3 nucleotides: TGTGCCAGCTCTCCCGGGACTAGAGAGACCCAGTACTTC. Translating it yields CASSPGTRETQYF.

The chain has TRBV7-9 and TRBJ1-3, with 10 nucleotides matching TRBD1. V shed 2 bases, J shed 4 bases, and the junction held 11 bases outside the gene matches. Per germline, CDR1 SEHNR and CDR2 FQNEAQ (reference sequence). The CDR3 totals 18 residues. The CDR3 sequence: CASSLSRLGTGEGNTIYF. The CDR3 nucleotides are TGTGCCAGCAGCTTAAGTCGGCTTGGGACAGGGGAAGGAAACACCATATATTTT.

This clone was seen just once. The chain combines TRBV3-1 (or the pseudogene TRBV3-2) with TRBJ2-1; D might be TRBD2 (5 bases). The CDR3 has 17 residues. With 2 bases removed from V and 6 bases from J, the gap between germline ends came to 20 bases. Germline assignment: CDR1 LGHDT and CDR2 YNNKEL (reference sequence). CDR3 nucleotides: TGTGCCAGCAGCCAACCCGGAATATGGCGGGTCGCCAATGAGCAGTTCTTC. Its translation is CASSQPGIWRVANEQFF.

This clone occurred a few times. V is TRBV10-2 and J is TRBJ1-5, with D unresolved. The length of the CDR3 is 14 residues. V lost 1 base and J lost 4, with 8 bases in between. The germline V gene has CDR1 WSHSY and CDR2 SAAADI. Here the CDR3 reads CASSELGLNQPQHF. The CDR3 DNA follows: TGCGCCAGCAGTGAGTTGGGTCTTAATCAGCCCCAGCATTTT.

The J gene is TRBJ1-2, the V gene TRBV5-4; 8 bases align to TRBD1. J was trimmed by 7 bases and V by 0 bases; bases with no gene match: 2. This CDR3 contains 13 residues. Germline V lookup: CDR1 SGHNT, CDR2 YYREEE (reference sequence). The CDR3 DNA sequence: TGTGCCAGCAGCTTGGCCAGGGGGCCTGGCTACACCTTC. Its protein is CASSLARGPGYTF.

This clone was seen once. V gene TRBV27 combines with J gene TRBJ2-7; 7 bases agree with TRBD1. The CDR3 covers 13 residues. In germline, CDR1 is MNHEY, CDR2 SMNVEV (reference sequence). V lost 6 bases and J lost 3; bases outside the gene matches: 5. The CDR3 DNA reads TGTGCCAGCAGGCAGGGGGTGTTCTACGAGCAGTACTTC. Amino acid sequence: CASRQGVFYEQYF.

The chain uses TRBV5-1 and TRBJ2-7; D remains unclear. Germline V CDR1 and CDR2: SGHRS, YFSETQ. With 4 bases removed from V and 3 bases from J, the gap between germline ends came to 5 bases. The CDR3 is 11 amino acids. CDR3 sequence (DNA): TGCGCCAGCAGCACGGGCTACGAGCAGTACTTC. It codes for CASSTGYEQYF.

The chain links TRBV27 to TRBJ2-7; D is possibly TRBD1 or TRBD2 (5 bases each). With 6 bases removed from V and 3 bases from J, the gap between germline ends came to 15 bases. Germline V gene sequence: CDR1 MNHEY, CDR2 SMNVEV (reference sequence). This CDR3 contains 14 residues. Here the CDR3 reads CASRISFGGYEQYF. CDR3 nucleotides: TGTGCCAGCAGGATCTCATTTGGGGGCTACGAGCAGTACTTC.

This chain uses TRBV28 with TRBJ1-2; D unclear. V dropped 6 bases and J dropped 5 bases, with 13 bases sitting between them. This CDR3 has 13 amino acids. CDR1 MDHEN and CDR2 SYDVKM come from the germline V gene. In DNA, the CDR3 is TGTGCCAGCAGATTGGGAAAGGAATATGGCTACACCTTC. The encoded protein is CASRLGKEYGYTF.

In its sample, this clone was seen once. The chain uses TRBV9 and TRBJ2-5; 7 bases are shared with TRBD1. V gave up 1 base and J gave up 5 bases; unmatched junction bases: 8. Germline V CDR1 and CDR2: SGDLS, YYNGEE. The CDR3 is 15 residues long. The CDR3 protein is CASSVTAGGWETQYF. The DNA of the CDR3 is TGTGCCAGCAGCGTAACGGCAGGGGGATGGGAGACCCAGTACTTC. Full variable domain (remainder filled in from reference TRBV9 and TRBJ2-5): DSGVTQTPKHLITATGQRVTLRCSPRSGDLSVYWYQQSLDQGLQFLIQYYNGEERAKGNILERFSAQQFPDLHSELNLSSLELGDSALYFCASSVTAGGWETQYFGPGTRLLVL.

This chain uses TRBV12-3 or TRBV12-4 with TRBJ1-1, with a weak D call TRBD1 (6 bases). Trimming took off 6 bases at V and 10 bases at J, with 18 bases between the two ends. The CDR3 runs 13 residues. CDR3 in amino acids: CASSTNGGRGAFF. For the CDR3, the DNA is TGTGCCAGCAGCACTAACGGGGGGCGCGGAGCTTTCTTT.

The CDR3 sequence: CASSPSGTGGSPLHF. The CDR3 bases are TGTGCCAGCAGCCCGTCCGGGACAGGGGGTTCACCCCTCCACTTT. The J gene is TRBJ1-6, the V gene TRBV7-6; TRBD1 agrees at 11 bases. The germline gives CDR1 SGHVS, CDR2 FNYEAQ. There are 15 residues in the CDR3. After removal of 5 bases from V and 9 bases from J, the junction contained 6 bases not matched to a gene. The full variable domain, in which reference TRBV7-6 and TRBJ1-6 provide the parts outside the CDR3, is GAGVSQSPRYKVTKRGQDVALRCDPISGHVSLYWYRQALGQGPEFLTYFNYEAQQDKSGLPNDRFSAERPEGSISTLTIQRTEQRDSAMYRCASSPSGTGGSPLHFGNGTRLTVT.

The V and J genes are TRBV18 and TRBJ1-5; no definite D call. This CDR3 comprises 12 residues. Germline lookup yields CDR1 KGHSH and CDR2 LQKENI. Trimming shortened V by 2 bases and J by 6 bases, and 5 bases separated the two germline ends. DNA for the CDR3: TGTGCCAGCTCACCAGCTCCTCAGCCCCAGCATTTT. This codes for CASSPAPQPQHF.

The CDR3 protein is CASSPIKQGYENTGELFF. The DNA for the CDR3 is TGTGCCAGCAGCCCGATAAAACAGGGGTATGAGAACACCGGGGAGCTGTTTTTT. V is TRBV14 and J is TRBJ2-2; 7 bases are shared with TRBD1. The germline V gene has CDR1 SGHDN and CDR2 FVKESK. Trimming cost V 4 bases and J 1 base; bases outside gene matches: 12. The CDR3 covers 18 residues.

The gene calls are TRBV18 and TRBJ1-3; perhaps TRBD1 as D (5 bases). The germline CDR1 and CDR2 sequences are KGHSH and LQKENI. The CDR3 sequence is 18 residues long. Trimming cost V 2 bases and J 0 bases, with 17 bases left between them. The CDR3 sequence is CASSPTVGELDSGNTIYF. The CDR3 DNA reads TGTGCCAGCTCACCAACCGTAGGGGAGCTGGACTCTGGAAACACCATATATTTT.

The chain has TRBV12-2 and TRBJ1-4. TRBV12-2 is designated a pseudogene. The CDR3 totals 16 residues. Here the CDR3 reads CASRLVWVRKNEKLFF. The CDR3 coding sequence is TGTGCAAGTCGCTTAGTCTGGGTCAGAAAAAATGAAAAACTGTTTTTT.

This chain uses TRBV29-1 with TRBJ2-1, with 11 bases lining up with TRBD2. V lost 6 bases and J lost 9; bases outside the gene matches: 13. The CDR3 length is 15 residues. CDR1 is SQVTM, CDR2 ANQGSEA, per germline. DNA for the CDR3: TGCAGCGTAGTACTTAGCGGGAGGGCCAGAGGTGAGCAGTTCTTC. This translates into CSVVLSGRARGEQFF.

This clone was observed once. The chain is built from TRBV18 and TRBJ2-1, with 8 bases matching TRBD1. V lost 3 bases, J lost 10 bases, and 5 bases stayed unmatched. This CDR3 has 13 residues. Germline V lookup: CDR1 KGHSH, CDR2 LQKENI. The CDR3 DNA is TGTGCCAGCTCACCCTCGGGGACAGGCGAGCAGTTCTTC. Protein sequence: CASSPSGTGEQFF. The variable domain in full, with the rest retrieved from reference TRBV18 and TRBJ2-1, is NAGVMQNPRHLVRRRGQEARLRCSPMKGHSHVYWYRQLPEEGLKFMVYLQKENIIDESGMPKERFSAEFPKEGPSILRIQQVVRGDSAAYFCASSPSGTGEQFFGPGTRLTVL.

This chain links TRBV7-6 with TRBJ2-4; D possibly matches TRBD1 or TRBD2 (6 bases each). The CDR3 length is 15 residues. CDR1 SGHVS and CDR2 FNYEAQ come from the germline V gene. The V end was cut by 5 bases, the J end by 4 bases, with 15 bases between. CDR3 sequence reads: CASSPGAGSKNIQYF. The CDR3 DNA reads TGTGCCAGCAGCCCAGGGGCGGGGTCTAAAAACATTCAGTACTTC.

J is TRBJ2-2 and V is TRBV7-9; D is undetermined. Germline loops: CDR1 SEHNR, CDR2 FQNEAQ (reference sequence). This CDR3 is built from 17 residues. V lost 2 bases to trimming and J lost 0 bases, with 13 bases between them. CDR3 nucleotides: TGTGCCAGCAGCTTAAGGTTTGGTCAGTCGAACACCGGGGAGCTGTTTTTT. Its protein is CASSLRFGQSNTGELFF.

This chain uses TRBV5-1 with TRBJ2-7; D is perhaps TRBD2 (5 bases). The CDR3 runs 13 residues. Between the trimmed V and J ends, which lost 6 bases and 4 bases, there was a span of 14 bases. The germline V gene has CDR1 SGHRS and CDR2 YFSETQ. CDR3 region: CASTPMGEYEQYF. The CDR3, as DNA: TGCGCCAGCACTCCGATGGGAGAATACGAGCAGTACTTC.

CDR3 loop: CASSPDRQLNTGELFF. CDR3 DNA sequence: TGTGCCAGCAGCCCAGACAGGCAGCTAAACACCGGGGAGCTGTTTTTT. The V call is TRBV13, the J call TRBJ2-2; a possible D gene is TRBD1 (6 bases). There are 16 residues in the CDR3. Germline V CDR1 and CDR2: PRHDT, FYEKMQ (reference sequence). Trimming stripped 5 bases from V and 2 bases from J, with 15 bases between.

The chain carries TRBV6-5 and TRBJ2-5, with D unresolved. The CDR3 consists of 12 residues. Trimming left V 0 bases short and J 7 bases short, with 6 bases between. CDR1 MNHEY and CDR2 SVGAGI come from the germline V gene. CDR3 DNA: TGTGCCAGCAGTTACTCGTCCGGGACCCAGTACTTC. The encoded protein is CASSYSSGTQYF.